This paragraph reports one T cell receptor beta chain. The antigen is undetermined. The sample originates from a study of T cell responses to AZD1222 COVID-19 vaccine. The overall study: Second-dose timings of about 4 or about 12 weeks were pooled.

The table came from immunoSEQ multiplex PCR; TCRdb's copy has only in-frame clones and leaves some out. Of tens of thousands of clones listed, approximately 91% are singletons. CDR3 length equals 16 residues. Germline V CDR1 and CDR2: LNHDA, SQIVND (reference sequence). Trimming took off 4 bases at V and 6 bases at J, with 18 bases between the two ends. General observations from the study: Nearly half of unique spike-specific TCRs reportedly avoided B.1.351 and B.1.1.7 mutated regions. It was only a handful of AZD1222 recipients who were seropositive at baseline.

The J gene is TRBJ2-2, the V gene TRBV19, with a possible D match to TRBD2 (6 bases). The input for sequencing was peripheral blood, taken on day 0 of AZD1222 vaccination. The clonotype comes from an adult in good health. The CDR3 here is CASSTARTGGAGELFF. The DNA for the CDR3 is TGTGCCAGTAGTACAGCTCGTACAGGCGGGGCCGGGGAGCTGTTTTTT.